This T cell receptor (beta chain) derives from a study of blood T cell repertoires in COVID-19. The overall study: Samples taken during acute and convalescent COVID-19 were collected in the United States, Italy and Spain. In each case, the material was cDNA or gDNA derived from T cells, B-cell-depleted T cells, or PBMCs.

Original processing notes: Reference gene primer amplification gave estimated nucleated cell counts. Generated by immunoSEQ multiplex PCR, the TCRdb table keeps only in-frame clones and is missing some. The DNA gave D and trimming, while V, J and clone size come from that table. This table has tens of thousands of clones, roughly 85% appearing once. Germline loops: CDR1 SGHTS, CDR2 YDEGEE. Trimming took 5 bases from V and 9 from J, leaving 6 bases between them. The CDR3 has 10 residues. The chain joins TRBV5-8 to TRBJ1-5, with TRBD1 as a possible D gene (5 bases). Input material: peripheral blood. This clonotype was sampled from a human donor in a cohort sampled during active COVID-19. CDR3 loop: CASRQGPQHF. The DNA for the CDR3 is TGTGCCAGCAGGCAGGGGCCCCAGCATTTT.